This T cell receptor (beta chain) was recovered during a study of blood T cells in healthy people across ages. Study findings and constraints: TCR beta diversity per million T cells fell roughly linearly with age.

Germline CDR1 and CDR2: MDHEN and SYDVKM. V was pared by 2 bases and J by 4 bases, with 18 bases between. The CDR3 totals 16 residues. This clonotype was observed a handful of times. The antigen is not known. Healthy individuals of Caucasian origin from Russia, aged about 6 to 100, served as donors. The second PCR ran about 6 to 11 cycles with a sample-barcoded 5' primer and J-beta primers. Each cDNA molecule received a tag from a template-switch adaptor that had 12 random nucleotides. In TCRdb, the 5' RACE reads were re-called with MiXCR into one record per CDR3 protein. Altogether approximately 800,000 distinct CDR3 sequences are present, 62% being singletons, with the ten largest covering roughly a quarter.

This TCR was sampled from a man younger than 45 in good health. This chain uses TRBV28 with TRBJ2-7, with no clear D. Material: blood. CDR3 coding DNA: TGTGCCAGCAGTTTACTAAGAATAGGGTTCGATTACGAGCAGTACTTC. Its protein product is CASSLLRIGFDYEQYF.